The T cell receptor (beta chain) described here comes from a study of blood T cell repertoires in COVID-19. Study-level information: Researchers got acute and convalescent COVID-19 samples from the United States, Italy and Spain.

The CDR3 is 11 amino acids. Germline assignment: CDR1 LNHDA and CDR2 SQIVND (reference sequence). The ends were cut back, 10 bases at V and 1 base at J, with 7 bases in the middle. TCRdb's copy holds only in-frame clones and misses some; the assay was immunoSEQ multiplex PCR. The table shows over 90,000 clones, with 75% to 95% occurring only once. The TCR originated in a man younger than 30 with acute or convalescent COVID-19. Input material: peripheral blood. The genes are TRBV19 and TRBJ1-1, with no clear D. CDR3 sequence reads: CAIRRNTEAFF. The CDR3 DNA sequence: TGTGCCATACGCAGGAACACTGAAGCTTTCTTT.